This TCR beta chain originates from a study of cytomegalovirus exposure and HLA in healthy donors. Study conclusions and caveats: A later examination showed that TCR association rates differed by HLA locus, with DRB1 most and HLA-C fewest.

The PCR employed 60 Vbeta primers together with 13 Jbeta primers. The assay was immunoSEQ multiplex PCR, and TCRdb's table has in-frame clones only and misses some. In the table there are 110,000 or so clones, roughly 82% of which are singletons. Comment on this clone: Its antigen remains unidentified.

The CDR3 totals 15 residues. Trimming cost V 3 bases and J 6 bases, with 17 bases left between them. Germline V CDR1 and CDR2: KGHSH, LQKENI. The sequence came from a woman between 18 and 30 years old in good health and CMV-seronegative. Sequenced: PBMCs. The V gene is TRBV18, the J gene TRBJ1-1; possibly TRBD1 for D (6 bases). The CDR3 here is CASSPTDSLISEAFF. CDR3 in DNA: TGTGCCAGCTCACCGACGGACAGTTTAATATCTGAAGCTTTCTTT.